Listed below are T cell receptor beta chains from one sample, sequenced in a study of blood T cell repertoires in COVID-19. Here immunoSEQ multiplex PCR was the method, and the copy in TCRdb shows in-frame clones only, minus some. The sample yields roughly 130,000 clones, 84% seen once. Material: PBMCs or T cells enriched from blood (not recorded which). The receptors stem from a woman aged 30 to 39 who had recovered from COVID-19. CDR3s leave out the opening cysteine and the closing phenylalanine or tryptophan.

>TRBJ1-3|TRBV6-6
ASSLDSTRNTIY
>TRBJ2-5|TRBV7-2
ASSLAGTRQETQY
>TRBJ1-2|TRBV7-2
ASSSRGDGGFGYT
>TRBJ2-2|TRBV7-2
ASSRGSGTGELF
>TRBJ2-2|TRBV4-2
ASSQPGGPIGELF
>TRBJ1-2|TRBV10-3
AISESTDRSNYGYT
>TRBJ2-1|TRBV7-2
ASSLAGLAGGERPRFEQF
>TRBJ1-2|TRBV7-2
ASSLVGQGAGGYT
>TRBJ2-1|TRBV6-5
ASSLEGISYNEQF
>TRBJ2-5|TRBV12-3/TRBV12-4
ASSLRTQY
>TRBJ2-1|TRBV7-3
ASSPRGQPFGEQF
>TRBJ1-1|TRBV29-1
SVEDRMNTEAF
>TRBJ2-7|TRBV18
ASSPPSSRYEQY
>TRBJ2-5|TRBV28
ASSLTKLAGYQETQY
>TRBJ2-5|TRBV28
ASSSPGGRGKETQY
>TRBJ1-5|TRBV27
ASSRRTDSNQPQH
>TRBJ1-5|TRBV29-1
SAGTGEDQPQH
>TRBJ1-2|TRBV29-1
SVDWEGAYGYT
>TRBJ2-2|TRBV5-1
ASMDRAGTGELF
>TRBJ2-7|TRBV3-1/TRBV3-2
ASSQASGRGYEQY
>TRBJ1-1|TRBV10-3
AIRKGQGDPEAF
>TRBJ1-1|TRBV27
ASSPMYGGNTEAF
>TRBJ2-7|TRBV5-4
ASSPLQGTYEQY
>TRBJ1-6|TRBV18
ASSPGGSNSPLH
>TRBJ2-7|TRBV10-1
ASSESGSSYEQY
>TRBJ2-1|TRBV27
ASSLYGEINEQF
>TRBJ1-2|TRBV15
ATSRGRDRSYGYT
>TRBJ2-3|TRBV7-3
ASSLSPGLETDTQY
>TRBJ2-6|TRBV5-1
ASSLPRDGTSRANVLT
>TRBJ2-3|TRBV4-3
ASSQDKTGRADTQY
>TRBJ1-2|TRBV2
ASSTRQGAQGAGYT
>TRBJ2-5|TRBV3-1/TRBV3-2
ASGVGGTWETQY
>TRBJ2-7|TRBV24-1
ATGLAGVYEQY
>TRBJ2-1|TRBV7-3
ASSRKTSGENNEQF
>TRBJ2-3|TRBV11-2
ASSLSGSSPNTDTQY
>TRBJ1-5|TRBV28
ASRTGFYSNQPQH
>TRBJ2-2|TRBV30
AWSAGTSGAGELF
>TRBJ2-7|TRBV28
ASTDGGTGGSEQY